The 21 T cell receptor beta chains listed next were all sequenced from one sample in a study of Ad26.COV2.S vaccination and SARS-CoV-2 variants. Assay: immunoSEQ multiplex PCR; the TCRdb copy retains only in-frame clones and omits some. Of 200,000 to 300,000 clones listed, 88% were seen once; the top ten hold over 8.5%. Sample treatment: 15 to 20 received Ad26.COV2.S at low or high dose, single or two shots; about five received placebo; per-sample allocation not given. Sampling took place 63 days after the first vaccine or placebo injection. The sequenced sample was peripheral blood, obtained in a trial of Ad26.COV2.S vaccine versus placebo. The receptors come from a person between 18 and 65 years old who received the Ad26.COV2.S COVID-19 vaccine or a placebo.

V gene TRBV6-6 combines with J gene TRBJ2-7, with 12 nucleotides matching TRBD2. Germline lookup yields CDR1 MNHNY and CDR2 SVGAGI (reference sequence). V lost 4 bases, J lost 2 bases, and 3 bases stayed unmatched. CDR3 length: 15 residues. Here the CDR3 DNA reads TGTGCCAGCAGTTTCGGGACTAGCGGGCCCTACGAGCAGTACTTC. It encodes CASSFGTSGPYEQYF.

This clone has only a few counts. The gene calls are TRBV5-6 and TRBJ1-2, with 7 bases that match TRBD1. Per the germline V gene, CDR1 is SGHDT and CDR2 is YYEEEE. This CDR3 has 14 residues. Trimming took 1 base from V and 5 from J; bases not matched to a gene: 5. CDR3: CASSLYRGTYGYTF. CDR3 nucleotide sequence: TGTGCCAGCAGCTTGTACAGGGGAACTTATGGCTACACCTTC.

The chain recombines TRBV7-9 with TRBJ2-3; no clear D gene. This CDR3 contains 13 residues. V was shortened by 0 bases and J by 6 bases, with 7 bases between the two germline ends. In germline, CDR1 is SEHNR, CDR2 FQNEAQ (reference sequence). CDR3 protein: CASSLAASDTQYF. Here the CDR3 DNA reads TGTGCCAGCAGCTTAGCCGCCTCGGATACGCAGTATTTT.

The rearrangement uses TRBV19 and TRBJ2-3; possible D gene TRBD1, 6 bases. Trimming removed 3 bases at V and 2 bases at J, with 9 bases between. Germline V lookup: CDR1 LNHDA, CDR2 SQIVND (reference sequence). The CDR3 contains 14 residues. Here the CDR3 DNA reads TGTGCCAGTAGTATTCAGGGGATCACAGATACGCAGTATTTT. Translating it yields CASSIQGITDTQYF.

The V call is TRBV28, the J call TRBJ2-3, with a tentative D call TRBD1 (6 bases). Trimming took off 8 bases at V and 2 bases at J, with 11 bases between the two ends. The CDR3 runs 13 residues. Germline V gene lookup returns CDR1 MDHEN and CDR2 SYDVKM. CDR3 amino acids: CASRDTDTDTQYF. The CDR3 DNA follows: TGTGCCAGCCGGGACACCGACACAGATACGCAGTATTTT.

This clone was recorded a few times. The chain joins TRBV19 to TRBJ1-2; D may be TRBD1 (6 bases). This CDR3 has 12 amino acids. V was shortened by 10 bases and J by 8 bases, with 17 bases between the two germline ends. Germline CDR1 reads LNHDA; CDR2 reads SQIVND (reference sequence). CDR3 residues: CATIQGVSGYTF. For the CDR3, the DNA is TGTGCCACCATACAGGGAGTATCCGGCTACACCTTC.

This clone was observed a single time. The chain employs TRBV6-6 and TRBJ2-1; 11 bases are shared with TRBD2. Germline V lookup: CDR1 MNHNY, CDR2 SVGAGI (reference sequence). The CDR3 covers 15 residues. V lost 6 bases and J lost 7; bases outside the gene matches: 8. CDR3 nucleotides: TGTGCCAGCAGCCCGACTAGCGGGATAGGGAATGAGCAGTTCTTC. It codes for CASSPTSGIGNEQFF.

This clone was counted a few times. The chain joins TRBV7-8 to TRBJ2-1; D is possibly TRBD2 (5 bases). This CDR3 is built from 14 residues. CDR1 SGHVS and CDR2 FQNEAQ come from the germline V gene. The V gene lost 5 bases and the J gene lost 10 bases, with 18 bases spanning the gap. The CDR3: CASSPTELGSEQFF. The CDR3 DNA reads as TGTGCCAGCAGCCCGACGGAACTAGGATCAGAGCAGTTCTTC.

In this sample, this clone turned up a few times. The chain uses TRBV9 and TRBJ2-7; no reliable D call. The CDR3 covers 14 residues. Trimming cost V 0 bases and J 6 bases, with 13 bases left between them. Germline values: CDR1 SGDLS, CDR2 YYNGEE. The CDR3 bases are TGTGCCAGCAGCGTAGGACCAGAGGTAGGCGAGCAGTACTTC. It is translated as CASSVGPEVGEQYF.

J is TRBJ1-6 and V is TRBV14; D is ambiguous. Looked up from germline, CDR1 is SGHDN and CDR2 is FVKESK. Between the trimmed V and J ends, which lost 0 bases and 9 bases, there was a span of 12 bases. CDR3 length: 15 residues. CDR3 nucleotide sequence: TGTGCCAGCAGCCAAGATCACAGCGAAGGTTCACCCCTCCACTTT. Encoded protein: CASSQDHSEGSPLHF.

The CDR3 DNA follows: TGTGCCAGCAGTTTGTCTTGGGGTGGTCAGCCCCAGCATTTT. This translates into CASSLSWGGQPQHF. V usage is TRBV28 and J usage is TRBJ1-5; D remains unclear. Germline V CDR1 and CDR2: MDHEN, SYDVKM. V gave up 3 bases and J gave up 6 bases, with 12 bases separating them. This CDR3 contains 14 residues. Based on the CDR3 plus reference TRBV28 and TRBJ1-5, the full variable domain is DVKVTQSSRYLVKRTGEKVFLECVQDMDHENMFWYRQDPGLGLRLIYFSYDVKMKEKGDIPEGYSVSREKKERFSLILESASTNQTSMYLCASSLSWGGQPQHFGDGTRLSIL.

The rearrangement joins TRBV27 to TRBJ1-6; D might be TRBD1 (5 bases). CDR3 length equals 14 residues. CDR1 is MNHEY and CDR2 is SMNVEV in the germline V gene (reference sequence). The V end was cut by 5 bases, the J end by 7 bases, with 12 bases between. CDR3 protein: CASSPSRVNSPLHF. The CDR3 DNA follows: TGTGCCAGCAGTCCGTCCAGGGTGAATTCACCCCTCCACTTT.

The sample holds one count of this clone. The CDR3 region has the DNA TGTGCCAGCAGTGAATTCGTCGGCGGGAGTGAGCAGTTCTTC. Translated: CASSEFVGGSEQFF. The chain employs TRBV2 and TRBJ2-1; TRBD2 aligns across 7 bases. Germline assignment: CDR1 SNHLY and CDR2 FYNNEI. The CDR3 is made up of 14 amino acids. The V gene end was trimmed by 2 bases and the J gene end by 9 bases; junction bases not matched to a gene: 7.

The V and J genes are TRBV18 and TRBJ1-1; D is undetermined. V was shortened by 2 bases and J by 5 bases, with 9 bases between the two germline ends. This CDR3 comprises 13 residues. Germline CDR1 and CDR2: KGHSH and LQKENI. The CDR3 DNA follows: TGTGCCAGCTCACCAATGGGCAGGACTGAAGCTTTCTTT. This codes for CASSPMGRTEAFF. The full variable domain, with the rest looked up from reference TRBV18 and TRBJ1-1, is NAGVMQNPRHLVRRRGQEARLRCSPMKGHSHVYWYRQLPEEGLKFMVYLQKENIIDESGMPKERFSAEFPKEGPSILRIQQVVRGDSAAYFCASSPMGRTEAFFGQGTRLTVV.

The chain employs TRBV28 and TRBJ1-2, with TRBD1 matching over 10 bases. Germline lookup yields CDR1 MDHEN and CDR2 SYDVKM. The ends lost 6 bases at V and 5 bases at J; junction bases unmatched: 6. CDR3 length equals 14 residues. The CDR3 reads CASSRQGARYGYTF. The CDR3 DNA follows: TGTGCCAGCAGCCGACAGGGGGCGAGGTATGGCTACACCTTC.

This clone was counted only a few times. The CDR3 region is CASRDTSSRGNEQFF. The CDR3 nucleotides read TGTGCCTCCAGAGATACTAGCTCAAGAGGTAATGAGCAGTTCTTC. The chain carries TRBV6-5 and TRBJ2-1, with a weak D call TRBD2 (6 bases). CDR1 and CDR2 from the germline V gene are MNHEY and SVGAGI. The CDR3 has 15 amino acids. With 11 bases removed from V and 7 bases from J, the gap between germline ends came to 24 bases.

The CDR3, as DNA: TGTGCCAGCAGCCGAGGGACAGGGGGCACCGGGGAGCTGTTTTTT. It yields the protein CASSRGTGGTGELFF. The rearrangement joins TRBV7-3 to TRBJ2-2; 11 bases line up with TRBD1. J gave up 4 bases and V 5 bases, and 3 bases lay outside the gene matches. The V gene's germline CDR1 is SGHTA and CDR2 FQGTGA. The CDR3 runs 15 residues.

The chain is built from TRBV9 and TRBJ2-3; 8 bases align to TRBD1. The J segment lost 1 base and the V segment lost 1 base, leaving 5 bases of the junction unmatched. Germline loops: CDR1 SGDLS, CDR2 YYNGEE. This CDR3 is 16 amino acids long. CDR3 residues: CASSVLDRVGTDTQYF. As DNA, the CDR3 is TGTGCCAGCAGCGTATTGGACAGGGTCGGCACAGATACGCAGTATTTT.

Here the CDR3 DNA reads TGTGCCACCAGCACCCGTCTGGGACAGTATAATGAAAAACTGTTTTTT. Its translation is CATSTRLGQYNEKLFF. The chain combines TRBV15 with TRBJ1-4, with 7 bases lining up with TRBD1. In germline, CDR1 is LNHNV, CDR2 YYDKDF (reference sequence). V was pared by 4 bases and J by 4 bases, with 9 bases of the junction left unmatched. CDR3 length: 16 residues. Variable domain in full (rest from reference TRBV15 and TRBJ1-4): DAMVIQNPRYQVTQFGKPVTLSCSQTLNHNVMYWYQQKSSQAPKLLFHYYDKDFNNEADTPDNFQSRRPNTSFCFLDIRSPGLGDTAMYLCATSTRLGQYNEKLFFGSGTQLSVL.

This sequence joins TRBV28 and TRBJ2-7; D not certain. The CDR3 runs 11 residues. The germline gives CDR1 MDHEN, CDR2 SYDVKM. With 4 bases removed from V and 2 bases from J, the gap between germline ends came to 3 bases. The CDR3 DNA follows: TGTGCCAGCAGTTGGACCTACGAGCAGTACTTC. Translated: CASSWTYEQYF.

This clone was seen only a few times. V and J are TRBV14 and TRBJ2-7, with 7 positions matching TRBD2. Germline CDR1 reads SGHDN; CDR2 reads FVKESK. The trim removed 2 bases at V and 2 bases at J, leaving 12 bases unmatched. CDR3 length: 17 amino acids. The CDR3 nucleotides read TGTGCCAGCAGCCAAAGCGGATGGGCTAGCGGTACCTACGAGCAGTACTTC. As protein: CASSQSGWASGTYEQYF.